The 11 T cell receptor beta chains below were found in one sample sequenced in a study of T cells in Graves' hyperthyroidism and ophthalmopathy. The investigators amplified TCR beta CDR3 regions from RNA transcripts. HTBI primers were used for first-round RT-PCR of the TCR CDR3. TCRdb processed the multiplex PCR reads anew with MiXCR; each CDR3 protein has one entry. This sample has about 210,000 distinct CDR3 sequences, with 17% found just once. The sample consisted of blood. All receptors come from a man aged 45-65 years with Graves' hyperthyroidism.

The V and J genes are TRBV7-2 and TRBJ1-4; 7 bases fit TRBD1. The CDR3 totals 15 residues. V lost 5 bases and J lost 5; bases outside the gene matches: 8. Per the germline V gene, CDR1 is SGHTA and CDR2 is FQGNSA. CDR3 sequence reads: CASSTYRGRNEKLFF. CDR3 sequence (DNA): TGTGCCAGCAGCACGTACAGGGGCAGGAATGAAAAACTGTTTTTT. Together with reference TRBV7-2 and TRBJ1-4, the CDR3 gives the full variable domain: GAGVSQSPSNKVTEKGKDVELRCDPISGHTALYWYRQSLGQGLEFLIYFQGNSAPDKSGLPSDRFSAERTGGSVSTLTIQRTQQEDSAVYLCASSTYRGRNEKLFFGSGTQLSVL.

The chain couples TRBV7-3 to TRBJ2-1, with 8 bases fitting TRBD2. The V and J ends lost 5 bases and 7 bases, in that order; junction bases with no gene match: 7. The CDR3 runs to 14 residues. In germline, CDR1 is SGHTA, CDR2 FQGTGA. CDR3 residues: CASSLRASGNEQFF. In nucleotides, the CDR3 is TGTGCCAGCAGCCTCCGGGCTAGCGGGAATGAGCAGTTCTTC.

This clonotype was observed a handful of times. The chain uses TRBV30 and TRBJ1-1; D is possibly TRBD1 (5 bases). This CDR3 region has 14 residues. Germline V gene data show CDR1 as GTSNPN and CDR2 as SVGIG (reference sequence). The V end lost 1 base, the J end lost 11 bases, and 20 bases lay between the germline ends. The CDR3 sequence: CAWSAPGGMSGAFF. Written as DNA, the CDR3 is TGTGCCTGGAGTGCCCCGGGGGGGATGTCCGGGGCTTTCTTT.

This clonotype was counted many times. CDR3: CASRDLYSGRAYEQYF. CDR3 DNA: TGTGCCAGCAGGGATCTCTATAGCGGGAGGGCTTACGAGCAGTACTTC. The chain links TRBV27 to TRBJ2-7, with 11 bases that match TRBD2. This CDR3 is built from 16 residues. V shed 6 bases and J 4 bases; nucleotides not matched to a gene: 11. CDR1 is MNHEY, CDR2 SMNVEV, per germline (reference sequence).

This clonotype was found many times. This chain connects TRBV6-1 to TRBJ1-5, with D perhaps matching TRBD1 (6 bases). Germline-derived CDR1 and CDR2 are MNHNS and SASEGT. V lost 6 bases and J lost 2, with 8 bases in between. This CDR3 is 13 amino acids long. The CDR3 spells CASRRTGNQPQHF. The CDR3 DNA is TGTGCCAGCAGGCGGACAGGCAATCAGCCCCAGCATTTT.

This clonotype was detected ten times or more. The genes are TRBV19 and TRBJ2-3; 14 bases are shared with TRBD2. Germline CDR1 and CDR2: LNHDA and SQIVND (reference sequence). Trimming at V came to 3 bases and at J to 2 bases, leaving 4 bases not matched to a gene. CDR3 size: 17 residues. The CDR3 DNA is TGTGCCAGTAGTATCGGACTAGCGGGAGGAAACACAGATACGCAGTATTTT. Translation: CASSIGLAGGNTDTQYF.

This chain joins TRBV4-1 and TRBJ2-1, with TRBD2 matching over 8 bases. This CDR3 spans 17 amino acids. Per germline, CDR1 MGHRA and CDR2 YSYEKL. The junction had 12 bases not matched to a gene; V was cut back by 1 base and J by 7 bases. The CDR3: CASSQVRKIAGKNEQFF. CDR3 coding DNA: TGCGCCAGCAGCCAAGTGAGAAAAATAGCGGGAAAGAATGAGCAGTTCTTC.

This chain connects TRBV28 to TRBJ2-2; D possibly corresponds to TRBD1 (6 bases). The CDR3 is made up of 18 amino acids. Trimming removed 6 bases from V and 0 bases from J, with 20 bases in between. Germline lookup yields CDR1 MDHEN and CDR2 SYDVKM. The CDR3 region is CASSVQGLIGPNTGELFF. CDR3 DNA: TGTGCCAGCAGCGTACAGGGTCTTATAGGACCGAACACCGGGGAGCTGTTTTTT.

This clonotype was found many times. The chain employs TRBV28 and TRBJ2-1; 9 positions agree with TRBD2. CDR3 length equals 16 residues. Germline trimming cut 5 bases from V and 9 bases from J; bases unmatched to any gene: 14. Germline lookup yields CDR1 MDHEN and CDR2 SYDVKM. CDR3 sequence reads: CASSLTSGPRGGEQFF. The CDR3 nucleotides are TGTGCCAGCAGTCTAACTAGCGGGCCAAGAGGTGGTGAGCAGTTCTTC.

The chain couples TRBV5-4 to TRBJ2-1; possible D gene TRBD2, 6 bases. Germline CDR1 is SGHNT and CDR2 is YYREEE (reference sequence). This CDR3 is 13 amino acids long. V dropped 4 bases and J dropped 6 bases, with 11 bases sitting between them. CDR3 in amino acids: CASSQEGRNEQFF. The CDR3, as DNA: TGTGCCAGCAGCCAGGAGGGACGCAATGAGCAGTTCTTC. The full variable domain, its missing parts supplied by reference TRBV5-4 and TRBJ2-1, is ETGVTQSPTHLIKTRGQQVTLRCSSQSGHNTVSWYQQALGQGPQFIFQYYREEENGRGNFPPRFSGLQFPNYSSELNVNALELDDSALYLCASSQEGRNEQFFGPGTRLTVL.

Many counts were recorded for this clonotype. The V and J genes are TRBV5-8 and TRBJ2-1, with unresolved D. V gave up 6 bases and J gave up 0 bases, with 16 bases separating them. There are 16 residues in the CDR3. The germline V gene encodes CDR1 SGHTS and CDR2 YDEGEE. CDR3 in amino acids: CASTYEVGSSYNEQFF. The CDR3 DNA reads TGTGCCAGCACCTACGAGGTGGGAAGCTCCTACAATGAGCAGTTCTTC.